One and the same sample provided the 13 T cell receptor beta chains below, sequenced in a study of patients and donors after allogeneic stem cell transplantation (dated by TCRdb to the early 2020s). The method was RT-PCR. Sequenced using a NextSeq 550. TCRdb itself trimmed the public reads at Q25 with fastp, ran MiXCR and retained productive beta chains. Records with the same CDR3 protein are collapsed into one entry carrying the most frequent genes and DNA. In this sample the table shows 45,000 to 65,000 distinct CDR3 sequences, approximately 12% of which occur a single time. The top ten constitute approximately 32% of the sample. Source material: blood, either unsorted or a sorted T cell fraction (not recorded which). The source of these receptors is a human donor who was either an allogeneic HSCT recipient or a stem cell or donor lymphocyte infusion donor (not recorded which). It is not recorded whose cells these are; they may come from a transplant donor.

The sample holds a few counts of this clonotype. The rearrangement uses TRBV6-5 and TRBJ1-3; D perhaps matches TRBD1 (5 bases). Germline V lookup: CDR1 MNHEY, CDR2 SVGAGI. The CDR3 has 17 amino acids. V was pared by 6 bases and J by 0 bases, with 18 bases between. The CDR3 sequence is CASRPRAGRPSGNTIYF. The CDR3 DNA reads as TGTGCCAGCAGACCCCGGGCAGGGCGCCCCTCTGGAAACACCATATATTTT.

This clonotype was detected only a few times. V is TRBV12-3 or TRBV12-4 and J is TRBJ2-1; D is ambiguous. CDR3 size: 12 residues. V lost 5 bases, J lost 9 bases, and 11 bases lay in between. The CDR3 DNA follows: TGTGCCAGCAGTCCCCATTCTCCTGAGCAGTTCTTC. This encodes CASSPHSPEQFF.

The chain has TRBV14 and TRBJ2-3; 11 nucleotides agree with TRBD2. From germline, CDR1 is SGHDN and CDR2 FVKESK. This CDR3 comprises 20 residues. Trimming at V came to 4 bases and at J to 1 base, leaving 16 bases not matched to a gene. The CDR3 sequence: CASSPNPKLAGVVCTDTQYF. In DNA form, the CDR3 reads TGTGCCAGCAGCCCCAATCCCAAACTAGCGGGAGTTGTTTGCACAGATACGCAGTATTTT.

This clonotype has ten or more counts. J is TRBJ1-1 and V is TRBV20-1; no definite D call. V lost 3 bases to trimming and J lost 0 bases, with 8 bases between them. Per the germline V gene, CDR1 is DFQATT and CDR2 is SNEGSKA (reference sequence). The CDR3 is made up of 13 amino acids. CDR3 loop: CSASGRVNTEAFF. In DNA, the CDR3 is TGCAGTGCTAGCGGGCGGGTGAACACTGAAGCTTTCTTT.

A few counts support this clonotype. The rearrangement uses TRBV29-1 and TRBJ2-7, with D tentatively TRBD2 (5 bases). V lost 5 bases and J 3 bases, leaving 14 bases between the germline ends. The CDR3 is 13 residues long. The germline CDR1 and CDR2 sequences are SQVTM and ANQGSEA. As DNA, the CDR3 is TGCAGCGTTTTCGGAGGAAGAGGCTACGAGCAGTACTTC. It codes for CSVFGGRGYEQYF.

This chain links TRBV7-2 with TRBJ2-1; maybe TRBD2 (6 bases). Trimming left V 3 bases short and J 8 bases short, with 14 bases between. CDR3 size: 14 residues. The germline V gene has CDR1 SGHTA and CDR2 FQGNSA. CDR3 coding DNA: TGTGCCAGCAGCTTTTTTCGGGGGTCTGATGAGCAGTTCTTC. It translates to CASSFFRGSDEQFF.

This sequence joins TRBV7-8 and TRBJ2-2; TRBD1 might be the D (6 bases). The CDR3 runs to 17 residues. CDR1 is SGHVS and CDR2 is FQNEAQ in the germline V gene. V lost 5 bases, J lost 3 bases, and 19 bases lay in between. CDR3 amino acids: CASSPPQGPPYTGELFF. The CDR3, as DNA: TGTGCCAGCAGCCCCCCACAGGGTCCCCCTTACACCGGGGAGCTGTTTTTT.

This sequence joins TRBV5-1 and TRBJ2-5, with D unresolved. V was clipped by 0 bases and J by 9 bases, with 21 bases between them. This CDR3 has 16 residues. CDR1 SGHRS and CDR2 YFSETQ come from the germline V gene. The CDR3 loop reads CASSLGRTVGFGAQYF. CDR3 nucleotides: TGCGCCAGCAGCTTGGGTAGGACGGTAGGATTTGGGGCCCAGTACTTC.

This clonotype was detected only a few times. The CDR3 nucleotides read TGTGCCACCAGTGATTTGGGGCTCGGGAAGTTCCCTCCGGACACCGGGGAGCTGTTTTTT. It yields the protein CATSDLGLGKFPPDTGELFF. This chain uses TRBV24-1 with TRBJ2-2, with D possibly matching TRBD2 (5 bases). Trimming pared 0 bases from V and 3 bases from J, leaving 22 bases between. The V gene's germline CDR1 is KGHDR and CDR2 SFDVKD. This CDR3 is 20 amino acids long.

This clonotype was observed once. The chain combines TRBV11-3 with TRBJ2-1; D is undetermined. The CDR3 sequence is 15 residues long. Germline V gene sequence: CDR1 SGHNT, CDR2 YENEEA. Deletions cut 3 bases from V and 3 bases from J, with 12 bases between. The CDR3 sequence is CASSLQASYYNEQFF. CDR3 bases: TGTGCCAGCAGCTTGCAGGCTTCCTACTACAATGAGCAGTTCTTC. Together with reference TRBV11-3 and TRBJ2-1, the CDR3 gives the full variable domain: EAGVVQSPRYKIIEKKQPVAFWCNPISGHNTLYWYLQNLGQGPELLIRYENEEAVDDSQLPKDRFSAERLKGVDSTLKIQPAELGDSAVYLCASSLQASYYNEQFFGPGTRLTVL.

This chain links TRBV9 with TRBJ2-7; 7 positions match TRBD2. Germline V gives CDR1 SGDLS, CDR2 YYNGEE. Germline trimming cut 0 bases from V and 3 bases from J; bases unmatched to any gene: 6. The CDR3 covers 15 residues. The CDR3 loop is CASSVAGGRSYEQYF. The CDR3 DNA sequence: TGTGCCAGCAGCGTAGCGGGCGGGAGAAGCTACGAGCAGTACTTC.

This rearrangement joins TRBV27 to TRBJ2-7; 7 positions agree with TRBD1. Germline V gene data show CDR1 as MNHEY and CDR2 as SMNVEV (reference sequence). This CDR3 is built from 14 residues. V trimming: 8 bases; J trimming: 2 bases; junction bases outside the gene matches: 9. DNA of the CDR3: TGTGCCAGCCCCCCCGACAGGGACACCTACGAGCAGTACTTC. It codes for CASPPDRDTYEQYF.

The sample holds many counts of this clonotype. The gene calls are TRBV3-1 and TRBJ1-1; D is unclear. This CDR3 contains 14 residues. The germline CDR1 and CDR2 sequences are LGHDT and YNNKEL (reference sequence). V was trimmed by 0 bases and J by 6 bases, leaving 11 bases between them. CDR3 protein: CASSQEGWWAEAFF. CDR3 DNA: TGTGCCAGCAGCCAAGAAGGATGGTGGGCTGAAGCTTTCTTT.